The following is a T cell receptor (beta chain) sequence with its context. This CDR3 is 11 amino acids long. Trimming stripped 3 bases from V and 7 bases from J, with 6 bases between. The sample originates from a study of blood T cell repertoires in COVID-19. The wider study: The origin of the acute and convalescent COVID-19 samples was the United States, Italy and Spain. T cells, B-cell-depleted T cells, or PBMCs provided the cDNA or gDNA that served as material.

Under the authors' procedure: How many nucleated cells were present was estimated from reference gene primer amplification. Measured with immunoSEQ multiplex PCR; TCRdb has only the in-frame clones, and not every one. V, J and clone size are those of that table, while D and trimming were read from the DNA. The repertoire has about 85,000 clones, more than 65% of them found once; the top ten carry roughly 6.3%. The sample was peripheral blood. The chain combines TRBV12-3 or TRBV12-4 with TRBJ1-1; D is ambiguous. This TCR derives from a man in his 60s with acute or convalescent COVID-19. The CDR3 DNA follows: TGTGCCAGCAGTTTCGGGAATGAAGCTTTCTTT. Its translation: CASSFGNEAFF.